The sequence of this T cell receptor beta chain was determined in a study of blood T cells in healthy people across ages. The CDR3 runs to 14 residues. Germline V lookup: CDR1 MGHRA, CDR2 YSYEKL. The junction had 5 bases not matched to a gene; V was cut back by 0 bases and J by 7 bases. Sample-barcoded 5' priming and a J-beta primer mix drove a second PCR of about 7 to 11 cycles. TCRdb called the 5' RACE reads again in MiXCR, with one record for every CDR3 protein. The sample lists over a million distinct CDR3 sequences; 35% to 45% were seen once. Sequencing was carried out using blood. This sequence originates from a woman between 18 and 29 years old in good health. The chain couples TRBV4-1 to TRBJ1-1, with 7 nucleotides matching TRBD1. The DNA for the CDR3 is TGCGCCAGCAGCCAAGATCTAGCAGGGGGTGAAGCTTTCTTT. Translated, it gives CASSQDLAGGEAFF.